The 13 T cell receptor beta chains below come from one sample, sequenced in a study of T cell repertoires in cytomegalovirus infection. From the reads, TCRdb called clonotypes with MiXCR, one entry per CDR3 protein. The data hold a few hundred thousand distinct CDR3 sequences, with 15% to 20% observed a single time. Sequenced material: PBMCs. The receptors were sampled from a human donor in good health (CMV status not recorded). Some clones in this sample may be carry-over from other donors' samples.

With respect to this clonotype: A read error may account for a junction end that differs from germline. The rearrangement uses TRBV20-1 and TRBJ2-1; 9 nucleotides agree with TRBD2. CDR1 and CDR2 from the germline V gene are DFQATT and SNEGSKA (reference sequence). The CDR3 runs 16 residues. CDR3 loop: CSASSGRGGSYNEKFF. In DNA form, the CDR3 reads TGCAGTGCTAGTTCCGGGCGGGGGGGGTCCTACAATGAGAAGTTCTTC.

This clonotype was observed at least ten times. The rearrangement joins TRBV7-2 to TRBJ2-3; TRBD2 might be the D (5 bases). The CDR3 extends over 16 amino acids. The germline V gene has CDR1 SGHTA and CDR2 FQGNSA. Trimming removed 4 bases at V and 2 bases at J, with 16 bases between. CDR3 DNA: TGTGCCAGCAGCTCTTCCGCCGGAGCGGTCACAGATACGCAGTATTTT. Translated, it gives CASSSSAGAVTDTQYF.

This clonotype was counted ten times or more. V gene TRBV11-2 combines with J gene TRBJ2-3, with D possibly being TRBD1 (6 bases). The V end was cut by 5 bases, the J end by 4 bases, with 13 bases between. Germline-derived CDR1 and CDR2 are SGHAT and FQNNGV. This CDR3 comprises 14 residues. CDR3 sequence reads: CASSQNRVPDTQYF. The CDR3 nucleotides are TGTGCCAGCAGCCAAAACAGGGTTCCAGATACGCAGTATTTT.

This clonotype was observed a handful of times. The genes are TRBV20-1 and TRBJ2-7; TRBD1 matches 7 bases. In germline, CDR1 is DFQATT, CDR2 SNEGSKA (reference sequence). The CDR3 loop spans 14 amino acids. J lost 2 bases, V lost 0 bases, and 4 bases had no gene match. The CDR3 spells CSARDRGQPYEQYF. The CDR3 DNA sequence: TGCAGTGCTAGAGATCGGGGACAGCCCTACGAGCAGTACTTC.

This clonotype came up many times. The rearrangement links TRBV7-9 to TRBJ2-7; 7 bases map to TRBD1. The CDR3 totals 14 residues. Trimming took 5 bases from V and 1 from J; bases not matched to a gene: 5. The V gene's germline CDR1 is SEHNR and CDR2 FQNEAQ (reference sequence). The CDR3 sequence is CASSLRDSSYEQYF. CDR3 sequence (DNA): TGTGCCAGCAGCCTGAGGGACAGTTCCTACGAGCAGTACTTC.

V gene TRBV5-4 combines with J gene TRBJ2-5; 7 nucleotides line up with TRBD1. CDR1 is SGHNT, CDR2 YYREEE, per germline (reference sequence). The ends lost 3 bases at V and 5 bases at J; junction bases unmatched: 7. The length of the CDR3 is 14 residues. The CDR3 region has the DNA TGTGCCAGCAGCTCAAGACAGGGCTACGAGACCCAGTACTTC. Encoded protein: CASSSRQGYETQYF.

The V call is TRBV7-2, the J call TRBJ2-3; 11 positions match TRBD2. CDR1 is SGHTA and CDR2 is FQGNSA in the germline V gene. The CDR3 sequence is 16 residues long. J lost 2 bases, V lost 5 bases, and 6 bases had no gene match. The CDR3 DNA sequence: TGTGCCAGCAGCACGCGACTAGCGGGGACCACAGATACGCAGTATTTT. This translates into CASSTRLAGTTDTQYF.

The V gene is TRBV4-1, the J gene TRBJ2-7, with 7 nucleotides matching TRBD1. The CDR3 extends over 15 amino acids. Germline CDR1 MGHRA, CDR2 YSYEKL. V lost 2 bases and J lost 3; bases outside the gene matches: 7. CDR3 nucleotides: TGCGCCAGCAGCCAAACACCCGACAGGGTCTACGAGCAGTACTTC. This codes for CASSQTPDRVYEQYF.

This clonotype came up many times. This chain joins TRBV7-2 and TRBJ2-1, with D perhaps matching TRBD2 (5 bases). V dropped 2 bases and J dropped 3 bases, with 11 bases sitting between them. The length of the CDR3 is 15 residues. Germline lookup yields CDR1 SGHTA and CDR2 FQGNSA. DNA of the CDR3: TGTGCCAGCAGCTTACGGGCTGGACTCTACAATGAGCAGTTCTTC. Its protein product is CASSLRAGLYNEQFF. Combining the CDR3 with reference TRBV7-2 and TRBJ2-1 gives the whole variable domain GAGVSQSPSNKVTEKGKDVELRCDPISGHTALYWYRQSLGQGLEFLIYFQGNSAPDKSGLPSDRFSAERTGGSVSTLTIQRTQQEDSAVYLCASSLRAGLYNEQFFGPGTRLTVL.

This clonotype has at least ten counts. The genes are TRBV6-2 or TRBV6-3 and TRBJ2-1, with D possibly TRBD2 on 5 matching bases. Germline V gives CDR1 MNHEY, CDR2 SVGEGT. The CDR3 has 13 residues. The V gene lost 6 bases and the J gene lost 15 bases, with 21 bases spanning the gap. In nucleotides, the CDR3 is TGTGCCAGCAGACCAGGCCTGACTATTCGAGCGTTCTTC. Encoded protein: CASRPGLTIRAFF.

In this sample, this clonotype turned up many times. The rearrangement links TRBV7-2 to TRBJ2-5; D not resolved. CDR3 length: 13 residues. The ends were cut back, 1 base at V and 0 bases at J, with 3 bases in the middle. CDR1 SGHTA and CDR2 FQGNSA come from the germline V gene. The CDR3 sequence: CASSLVYQETQYF. The CDR3 DNA sequence: TGTGCCAGCAGCTTAGTGTACCAAGAGACCCAGTACTTC. Filled out from reference TRBV7-2 and TRBJ2-5, the complete variable domain reads GAGVSQSPSNKVTEKGKDVELRCDPISGHTALYWYRQSLGQGLEFLIYFQGNSAPDKSGLPSDRFSAERTGGSVSTLTIQRTQQEDSAVYLCASSLVYQETQYFGPGTRLLVL.

This clonotype was seen repeatedly, ten times or more. The gene calls are TRBV7-2 and TRBJ1-6; D remains unclear. The germline V and J ends were trimmed by 5 bases and 3 bases, with 11 bases remaining between them. The germline V gene encodes CDR1 SGHTA and CDR2 FQGNSA. The CDR3 has 15 amino acids. The CDR3 nucleotides are TGTGCCAGCAGCCCTAGCAGAAACTATAATTCACCCCTCCACTTT. It is translated as CASSPSRNYNSPLHF.

V is TRBV6-2 or TRBV6-3 and J is TRBJ2-5, with 11 nucleotides matching TRBD2. The CDR3 is 19 amino acids. The germline V gene encodes CDR1 MNHEY and CDR2 SVGEGT. V was clipped by 2 bases and J by 5 bases; unmatched bases: 16. CDR3 sequence: CASSYPTLAGGPSRETQYF. CDR3 DNA: TGTGCCAGCAGTTACCCAACTTTAGCGGGAGGGCCCTCAAGGGAGACCCAGTACTTC.